The clone carrying this T cell receptor (beta chain) appeared many times. The antigen is undetermined. Time point specified: persistent/refractory GD, antithyroid drugs over 5 years with positive TRAb. The TCR library was made from RNA that had been extracted from PBMCs in TRIzol. This sample was taken from a study of regulatory T cells in long-lasting Graves disease. About the research overall: Treatment with antithyroid drugs for over 5 years, together with positive TSH receptor antibodies, meant persistent Graves' disease. The study's findings and limits: Persistent Graves' disease cases displayed lower TCR diversity than newly diagnosed ones.

According to the study, TCR beta libraries were built with iRepertoire HTBI primers and CDR3-region Arm-PCR. TCRdb re-analysed the multiplex PCR reads in MiXCR, keeping a single row per CDR3 protein. Here the sample spans approximately 690,000 distinct CDR3 sequences, about 32% being singletons. Unmatched junction bases numbered 3, after V lost 3 bases and J lost 5 bases. In germline, CDR1 is DFQATT, CDR2 SNEGSKA (reference sequence). The CDR3 loop spans 13 amino acids. Source: peripheral blood mononuclear cells (PBMCs), taken when the disease was refractory, from a patient treated with antithyroid drugs. This TCR came from a female donor with Graves disease. The chain couples TRBV20-1 to TRBJ2-5; TRBD2 aligns across 10 bases. Here the CDR3 DNA reads TGCAGTGCTAGTACTAGCGGGAAGGAGACCCAGTACTTC. Residues: CSASTSGKETQYF.